This T cell receptor (beta chain) was sequenced during a study of blood T cell repertoires in COVID-19. Study-wide background: The origin of the acute and convalescent COVID-19 samples was the United States, Italy and Spain.

Between the trimmed V and J ends, which lost 6 bases and 3 bases, there was a span of 11 bases. Germline CDR1 and CDR2: KGHSH and LQKENI. The length of the CDR3 is 14 residues. The authors' processing: Amplified reference gene primers provided the basis for estimating nucleated cell counts. Libraries were prepared by immunoSEQ multiplex PCR; TCRdb keeps only in-frame clonotypes and omits some of them. V, J and clone size were drawn from that table, and D and trimming were deduced from the DNA. This sample carries about 100,000 clones, almost 80% of them seen once, and the ten largest clones take about 12%.

The V and J genes are TRBV18 and TRBJ2-2; TRBD1 is a possible D gene (5 bases). The sequenced sample consisted of peripheral blood. This clonotype was sampled from an older woman with acute or convalescent COVID-19. In DNA, the CDR3 is TGTGCCAGCTCCTCACAGGAATACACCGGGGAGCTGTTTTTT. Translating it yields CASSSQEYTGELFF.